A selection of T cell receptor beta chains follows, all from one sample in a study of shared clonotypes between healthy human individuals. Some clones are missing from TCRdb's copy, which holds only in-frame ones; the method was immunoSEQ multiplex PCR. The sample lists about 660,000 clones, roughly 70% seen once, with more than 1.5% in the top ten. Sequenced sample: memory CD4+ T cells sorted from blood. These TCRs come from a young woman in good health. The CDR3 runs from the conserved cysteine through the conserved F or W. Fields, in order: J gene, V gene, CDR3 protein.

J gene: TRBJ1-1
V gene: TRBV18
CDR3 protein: CASSPTSGTEAFF

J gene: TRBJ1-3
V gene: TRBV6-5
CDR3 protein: CASSYGAYSGNTIYF

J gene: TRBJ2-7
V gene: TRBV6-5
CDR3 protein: CASSWSGRANEQYF

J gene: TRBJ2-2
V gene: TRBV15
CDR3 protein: CATSSPFGGTAGELFF

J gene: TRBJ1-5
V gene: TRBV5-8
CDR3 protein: CASSLTKVGGHSNQPQHF

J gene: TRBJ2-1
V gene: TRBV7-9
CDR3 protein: CASSYLGDWSNEQFF

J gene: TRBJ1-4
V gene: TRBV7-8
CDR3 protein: CASSPRDTLLRPEKLFF

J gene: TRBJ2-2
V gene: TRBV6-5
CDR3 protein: CASRRTGSAGELFF

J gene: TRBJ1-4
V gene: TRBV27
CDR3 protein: CASSPGTATKSNEKLFF

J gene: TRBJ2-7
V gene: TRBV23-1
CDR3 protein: CASSQNQRDEQYF

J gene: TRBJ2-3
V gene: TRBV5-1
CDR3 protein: CASMVAGGPDTQYF

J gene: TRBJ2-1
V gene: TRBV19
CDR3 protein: CASSGSSGNEQFF

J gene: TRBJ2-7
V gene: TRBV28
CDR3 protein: CASRTIYEQYF

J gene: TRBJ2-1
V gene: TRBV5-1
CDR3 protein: CASSLVGNNEQFF

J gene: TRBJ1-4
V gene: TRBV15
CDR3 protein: CATSRGQGNEKLFF

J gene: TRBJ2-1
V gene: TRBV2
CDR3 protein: CASSAGTGGNEQFF

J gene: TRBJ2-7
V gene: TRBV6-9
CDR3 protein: CASRGTTSYEQYF

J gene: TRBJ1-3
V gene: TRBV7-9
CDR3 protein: CASSQGTPTGNTIYF

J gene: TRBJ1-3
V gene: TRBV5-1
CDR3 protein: CASSLGIEGKNTIYF

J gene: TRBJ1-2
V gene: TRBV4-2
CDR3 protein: CASSQDWVGSGYGYTF

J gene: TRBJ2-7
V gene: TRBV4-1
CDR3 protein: CASSQARHSPYEQYF

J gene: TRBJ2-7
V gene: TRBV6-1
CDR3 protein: CASSETYRSYEQYF

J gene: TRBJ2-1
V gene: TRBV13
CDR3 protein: CASSLRSGIYNEQFF

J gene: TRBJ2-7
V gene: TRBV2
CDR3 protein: CASSGLSGAYEQYF

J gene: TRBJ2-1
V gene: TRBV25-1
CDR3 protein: CASSVEGNYNEQFF

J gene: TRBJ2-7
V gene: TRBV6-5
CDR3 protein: CASSYSGWTYEQYF

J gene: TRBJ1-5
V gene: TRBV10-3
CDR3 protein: CAIRRDLGGNQPQHF

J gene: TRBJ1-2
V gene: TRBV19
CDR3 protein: CASRRAGQNYGYTF

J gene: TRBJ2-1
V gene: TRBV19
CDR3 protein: CASSIKVPNEQFF

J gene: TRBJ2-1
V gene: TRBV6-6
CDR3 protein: CASSHSTAETYNEQFF

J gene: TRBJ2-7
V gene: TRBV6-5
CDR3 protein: CASSYRDSYEQYF

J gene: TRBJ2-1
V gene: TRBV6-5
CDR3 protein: CASTPAGANEQFF

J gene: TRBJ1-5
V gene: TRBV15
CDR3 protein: CATSRGRGDNQPQHF

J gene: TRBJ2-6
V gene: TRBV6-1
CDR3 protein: CASTLRGAGANVLTF

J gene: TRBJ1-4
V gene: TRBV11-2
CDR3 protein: CASSPTGFSEKLFF

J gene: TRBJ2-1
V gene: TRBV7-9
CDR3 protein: CASSSLSGRGNEQFF

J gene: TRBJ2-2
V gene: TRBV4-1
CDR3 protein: CASSQDGGGKGYGELFF

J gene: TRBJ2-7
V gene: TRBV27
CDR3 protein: CANTGLVGFDEQYF

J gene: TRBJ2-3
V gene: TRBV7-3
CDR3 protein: CASSRQGSGFGIPDTQYF

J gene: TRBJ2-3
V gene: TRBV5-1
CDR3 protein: CASSLGDRGGTDTQYF